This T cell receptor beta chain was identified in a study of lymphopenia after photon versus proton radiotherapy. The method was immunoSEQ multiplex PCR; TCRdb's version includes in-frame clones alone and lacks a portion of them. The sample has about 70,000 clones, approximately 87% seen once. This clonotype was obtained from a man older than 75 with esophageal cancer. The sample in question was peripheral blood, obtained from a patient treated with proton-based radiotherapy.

The CDR3 sequence: CASSRGRAGANVLTF. Written as DNA, the CDR3 is TGTGCCAGCAGCAGGGGGCGAGCTGGGGCCAACGTCCTGACTTTC. This rearrangement joins TRBV5-6 to TRBJ2-6, with 7 bases matching TRBD1. Germline V gene sequence: CDR1 SGHDT, CDR2 YYEEEE. The CDR3 totals 15 residues. V shed 4 bases, J shed 2 bases, and the junction held 3 bases outside the gene matches.